Detailed here is one TCR beta chain. The repertoire was sequenced with immunoSEQ multiplex PCR; TCRdb's copy has only in-frame clones and lacks some. The sample holds some 80,000 clones; almost 85% are singletons and the top ten take just under 25%. This entry comes from a study of OX40 agonist ivuxolimab in advanced cancers. Study as a whole: The study enrolled dose-escalation patients with hepatocellular carcinoma, melanoma, renal cell or head and neck cancer.

V was trimmed by 2 bases and J by 5 bases, leaving 13 bases between them. The CDR3 spans 14 residues. Germline assignment: CDR1 MNHEY and CDR2 SVGAGI. The source was CD4+ or CD8+ T cells sorted from blood, collected in a trial of the OX40 agonist ivuxolimab. The chain carries TRBV6-5 and TRBJ2-7; weak D call: TRBD1 (6 bases). The receptor comes from an adult with an advanced solid tumor such as melanoma, head and neck, liver or kidney cancer. The CDR3 region is CASSYIQGNHEQYF. The CDR3 DNA sequence: TGTGCCAGCAGTTACATACAGGGTAACCACGAGCAGTACTTC.